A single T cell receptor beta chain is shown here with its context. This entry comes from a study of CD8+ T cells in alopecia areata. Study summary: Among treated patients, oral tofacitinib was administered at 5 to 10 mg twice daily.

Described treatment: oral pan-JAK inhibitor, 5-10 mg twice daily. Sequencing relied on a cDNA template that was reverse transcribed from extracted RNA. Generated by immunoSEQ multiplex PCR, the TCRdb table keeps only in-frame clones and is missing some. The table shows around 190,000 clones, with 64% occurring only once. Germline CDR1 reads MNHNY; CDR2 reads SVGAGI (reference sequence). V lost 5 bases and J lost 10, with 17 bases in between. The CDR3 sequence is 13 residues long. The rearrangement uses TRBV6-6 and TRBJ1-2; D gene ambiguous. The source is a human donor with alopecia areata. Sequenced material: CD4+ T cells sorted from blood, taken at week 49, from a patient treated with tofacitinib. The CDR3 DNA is TGTGCCAGCAGTCGGATTTTAAAGGGCCACTACACCTTC. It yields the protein CASSRILKGHYTF.